This record covers a single T cell receptor (beta chain). The target antigen is unknown. This table comes from immunoSEQ multiplex PCR, and its TCRdb copy is limited to in-frame clones, with some not included. There are about 200,000 clones in the sample; roughly 94% occur only once, and roughly 1.8% lies in the top ten. This entry comes from a study of T cell responses to AZD1222 COVID-19 vaccine. Study outcomes and limitations: At 160-218 and 743-854, vaccine-associated CD4 TCRs were dominant, and they spanned spike.

Sequencing used peripheral blood, obtained 28 days after the second dose of the MenACWY control vaccine. The sequence was obtained from an adult who received the MenACWY meningococcal vaccine as a control.

The CDR3 here is CASSREGGNGYTF. In DNA form, the CDR3 reads TGTGCCAGCAGCCGAGAAGGGGGGAACGGCTACACCTTC. The chain combines TRBV3-1 (or the pseudogene TRBV3-2) with TRBJ1-2, with D maybe TRBD1 (6 bases). The CDR3 has 13 residues. The V gene's germline CDR1 is LGHDT and CDR2 YNNKEL (reference sequence). V gave up 4 bases and J gave up 8 bases, with 14 bases separating them.